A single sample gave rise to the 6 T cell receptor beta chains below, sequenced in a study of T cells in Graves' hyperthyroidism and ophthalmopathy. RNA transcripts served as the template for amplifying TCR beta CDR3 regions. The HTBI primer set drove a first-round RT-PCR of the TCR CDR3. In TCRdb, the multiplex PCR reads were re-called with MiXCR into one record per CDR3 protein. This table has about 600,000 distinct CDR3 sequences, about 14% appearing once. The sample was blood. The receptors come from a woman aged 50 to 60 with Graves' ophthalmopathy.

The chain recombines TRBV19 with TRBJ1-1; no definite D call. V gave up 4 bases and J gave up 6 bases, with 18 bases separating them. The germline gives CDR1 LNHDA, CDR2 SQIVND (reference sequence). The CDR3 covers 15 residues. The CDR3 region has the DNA TGTGCCAGTAGTAAGGGTGGGTATATAGTCGCTGAAGCTTTCTTT. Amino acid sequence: CASSKGGYIVAEAFF.

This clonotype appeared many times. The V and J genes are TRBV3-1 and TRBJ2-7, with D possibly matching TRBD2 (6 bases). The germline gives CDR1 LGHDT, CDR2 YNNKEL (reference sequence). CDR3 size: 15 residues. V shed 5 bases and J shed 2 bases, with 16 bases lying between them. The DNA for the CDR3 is TGTGCCAGCAGCTCGCAAAGGACTATTCCCTACGAGCAGTACTTC. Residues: CASSSQRTIPYEQYF.

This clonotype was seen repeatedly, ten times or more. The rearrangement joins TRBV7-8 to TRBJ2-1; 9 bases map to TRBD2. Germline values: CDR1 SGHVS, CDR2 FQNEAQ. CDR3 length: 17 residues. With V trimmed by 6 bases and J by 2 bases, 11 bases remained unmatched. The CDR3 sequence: CASRANSGGRAYNEQFF. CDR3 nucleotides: TGTGCCAGCAGGGCGAATAGCGGCGGGAGGGCCTACAATGAGCAGTTCTTC.

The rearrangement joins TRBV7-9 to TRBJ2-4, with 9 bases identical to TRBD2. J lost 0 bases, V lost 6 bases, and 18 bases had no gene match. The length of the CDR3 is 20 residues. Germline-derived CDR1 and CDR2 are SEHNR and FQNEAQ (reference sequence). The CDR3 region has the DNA TGTGCCAGCAGTTCTCCCAGTGGGAGCGGGGGGAGACTAGCCAAAAACATTCAGTACTTC. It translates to CASSSPSGSGGRLAKNIQYF.

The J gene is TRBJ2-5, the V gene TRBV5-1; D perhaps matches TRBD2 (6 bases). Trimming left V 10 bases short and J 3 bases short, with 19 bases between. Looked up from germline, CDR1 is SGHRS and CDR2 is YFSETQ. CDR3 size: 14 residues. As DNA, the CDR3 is TGCGCCTCCCAAAAGGCGACGGGAGAAGAGACCCAGTACTTC. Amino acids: CASQKATGEETQYF.

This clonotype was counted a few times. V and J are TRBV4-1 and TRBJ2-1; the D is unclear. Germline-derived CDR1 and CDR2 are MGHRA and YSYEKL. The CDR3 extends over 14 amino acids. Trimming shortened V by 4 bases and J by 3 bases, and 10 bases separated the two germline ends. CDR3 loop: CASSPEADYNEQFF. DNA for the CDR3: TGCGCCAGCAGCCCAGAGGCCGACTACAATGAGCAGTTCTTC.